This TCR beta chain was sequenced during a study of OX40 agonist ivuxolimab in advanced cancers. Study in general: Patients took ivuxolimab, an agonistic anti-OX40 (CD134) antibody. The dose-escalation cohort was approximately 84% male, with a mean age of approximately 62 years, ranging roughly 20 to 90.

Study results and limitations: At doses 0.1 to 3.0 mg/kg, CD4+ and CD8+ clones expanded.

Assay used: immunoSEQ multiplex PCR; TCRdb lists only in-frame clones, some missing. This table holds fewer than 30,000 clones, 81% found once. On this clone itself: Its specificity is unknown.

The trim removed 3 bases at V and 8 bases at J, leaving 6 bases unmatched. Germline assignment: CDR1 SGDLS and CDR2 YYNGEE. The CDR3 has 13 amino acids. The receptor comes from an adult with an advanced solid tumor such as melanoma, head and neck, liver or kidney cancer. The rearrangement joins TRBV9 to TRBJ2-7, with 9 nucleotides matching TRBD1. The sequencing used CD4+ or CD8+ T cells sorted from blood, collected in a trial of the OX40 agonist ivuxolimab. The CDR3 sequence: CASSGGTGMQQYF. The CDR3 DNA follows: TGTGCCAGCAGCGGAGGGACAGGGATGCAGCAGTACTTC.